The rows below give T cell receptor beta chains drawn from one sample of a study of T cells after yellow fever vaccination. TCRdb independently ran MiXCR on the 5' RACE reads; one entry per CDR3 protein. The table has hundreds of thousands of distinct CDR3 sequences, roughly 19% seen once. The source material was PBMCs, sampled 15 days after the yellow fever booster vaccination. The receptors come from a young man who received the YFV17D yellow fever vaccine. The CDR3 runs from the conserved cysteine through the conserved F or W. D genes are given only for firm matches. Only part of the rows carry a size: once, few, many, or a class if the clone is expanded.

clone size	V gene	J gene	D gene	CDR3 protein	CDR3 DNA
.	TRBV24-1	TRBJ2-3	TRBD2	CATSDSGLAGADTQYF	TGTGCCACCAGTGACTCCGGACTAGCGGGAGCAGATACGCAGTATTTT
.	TRBV19	TRBJ2-1	TRBD2	CASSFPPSGIQAEQFF	TGTGCCAGTAGTTTCCCCCCTAGCGGGATTCAAGCTGAGCAGTTCTTC
.	TRBV28	TRBJ2-7	.	CASSLRGLREQYF	TGTGCCAGCAGTTTGCGGGGTCTCCGCGAGCAGTACTTC
.	TRBV5-1	TRBJ2-1	TRBD2	CASSRTSGRSLYNEQFF	TGCGCCAGCAGCAGGACTAGCGGGAGGTCCCTCTACAATGAGCAGTTCTTC
.	TRBV7-2	TRBJ2-5	TRBD1	CASSFFRDRVEETQYF	TGTGCCAGCAGCTTCTTCCGGGACAGGGTGGAAGAGACCCAGTACTTC
few	TRBV5-6	TRBJ2-3	.	CASSDFRDTITDTQYF	TGTGCCAGCAGCGATTTCCGGGACACAATCACAGATACGCAGTATTTT
few	TRBV27	TRBJ2-1	TRBD2	CASSFIAGLGYEQFF	TGTGCCAGCAGTTTCATAGCGGGATTAGGCTATGAGCAGTTCTTC
.	TRBV5-1	TRBJ2-3	.	CASSAAPSGPTQYF	TGCGCCAGCAGCGCCGCCCCCTCTGGGCCTACGCAGTATTTT
few	TRBV20-1	TRBJ1-1	.	CSADMTANTEAFF	TGCAGTGCTGATATGACAGCGAACACTGAAGCTTTCTTT
few	TRBV15	TRBJ1-5	.	CATSRDPLPRSNQPQHF	TGTGCCACCAGCAGAGATCCCTTGCCTCGCAGCAATCAGCCCCAGCATTTT
few	TRBV12-3/TRBV12-4	TRBJ2-7	TRBD2	CASREAGTSSYEQYF	TGTGCCAGCAGAGAAGCCGGGACTAGCAGCTACGAGCAGTACTTC
.	TRBV30	TRBJ2-4	TRBD1	CAWSVVGQGKNIQYF	TGTGCCTGGAGTGTAGTTGGACAGGGAAAAAACATTCAGTACTTC
few	TRBV27	TRBJ2-3	.	CASSFLTGGGTDTQYF	TGTGCCAGCAGTTTTCTCACAGGGGGGGGGACAGATACGCAGTATTTT
.	TRBV6-2/TRBV6-3	TRBJ2-1	.	CASKGTSSYNEQFF	TGTGCCAGCAAGGGGACGAGCTCCTACAATGAGCAGTTCTTC
few	TRBV4-3	TRBJ2-7	.	CASSQTPGLQQYF	TGCGCCAGCAGCCAAACCCCCGGTCTGCAGCAGTACTTC
.	TRBV10-3	TRBJ1-1	.	CAISEGLASTEAFF	TGTGCCATCAGTGAAGGTCTGGCGAGCACTGAAGCTTTCTTT
.	TRBV7-9	TRBJ2-3	TRBD2	CASNGRALGTDTQYF	TGTGCCAGCAACGGGAGGGCCCTTGGCACAGATACGCAGTATTTT
.	TRBV25-1	TRBJ2-3	.	CASSVAADTQYF	TGTGCCAGCAGTGTGGCGGCGGATACGCAGTATTTT
few	TRBV20-1	TRBJ2-1	.	CSAVRRGLFDEQFF	TGCAGTGCGGTCAGGAGGGGGTTATTCGATGAGCAGTTCTTC
.	TRBV28	TRBJ2-5	TRBD1	CASRGQGRKGTQYF	TGTGCCAGCAGAGGACAGGGAAGGAAAGGGACCCAGTACTTC
.	TRBV4-1	TRBJ2-1	.	CASSQSWTAYNEQFF	TGCGCCAGCAGCCAATCCTGGACAGCCTACAATGAGCAGTTCTTC
.	TRBV12-3/TRBV12-4	TRBJ1-1	TRBD1	CASRSGQADKGAFF	TGTGCCAGCAGGAGCGGACAGGCCGATAAGGGGGCTTTCTTT
.	TRBV5-1	TRBJ2-4	.	CASSLTLLAKNIQYF	TGCGCCAGCAGCTTGACTTTATTAGCCAAAAACATTCAGTACTTC
.	TRBV18	TRBJ2-1	.	CASSPGRWEQFF	TGTGCCAGCTCACCCGGCAGGTGGGAGCAGTTCTTC
.	TRBV4-3	TRBJ2-6	.	CASSQEGEGSGANVLTF	TGCGCCAGCAGCCAAGAAGGTGAGGGCTCTGGGGCCAACGTCCTGACTTTC
few	TRBV7-9	TRBJ2-7	.	CASNSDRKVTEQYF	TGTGCCAGCAACTCGGACAGAAAGGTTACCGAGCAGTACTTC
few	TRBV29-1	TRBJ2-3	TRBD2	CSVARLAGTDTQYF	TGCAGCGTTGCTCGACTAGCGGGAACTGATACGCAGTATTTT
.	TRBV10-3	TRBJ2-3	.	CAISEMRDTQYF	TGTGCCATCAGTGAAATGCGGGATACGCAGTATTTT
few	TRBV27	TRBJ2-3	TRBD2	CASSLLGTSGYTDTQYF	TGTGCCAGCAGTTTATTGGGGACTAGCGGATACACAGATACGCAGTATTTT
once	TRBV6-1	TRBJ2-1	TRBD2	CASSPVAGAGDEQFF	TGTGCCAGCAGCCCAGTAGCGGGAGCCGGCGATGAGCAGTTCTTC
.	TRBV10-3	TRBJ2-7	.	CAINRGVGNEQYF	TGTGCCATCAATCGGGGTGTAGGAAACGAGCAGTACTTC
.	TRBV20-1	TRBJ2-7	TRBD1	CSAFNYGTGRVEQYF	TGCAGTGCTTTCAATTACGGGACAGGGAGGGTCGAGCAGTACTTC
.	TRBV24-1	TRBJ2-3	.	CATSPPGDTDTQYF	TGTGCCACCAGCCCGCCGGGAGACACAGATACGCAGTATTTT
few	TRBV7-9	TRBJ2-7	TRBD2	CASGGVYYEQYF	TGTGCCAGCGGGGGGGTGTATTACGAGCAGTACTTC
.	TRBV25-1	TRBJ1-2	TRBD1	CASSATGRGYYGYTF	TGTGCCAGCAGTGCCACAGGCAGGGGGTACTATGGCTACACCTTC
.	TRBV15	TRBJ2-6	.	CATSNPAVSSPGANVLTF	TGTGCCACCAGCAATCCGGCAGTATCAAGCCCTGGGGCCAACGTCCTGACTTTC
.	TRBV5-8	TRBJ2-1	.	CASSFGTLGGYNEQFF	TGTGCCAGCAGCTTTGGAACACTGGGGGGATACAATGAGCAGTTCTTC
.	TRBV18	TRBJ2-7	TRBD2	CASSPGLAGGQYEQYF	TGTGCCAGCTCACCAGGACTAGCGGGAGGGCAATACGAGCAGTACTTC
few	TRBV20-1	TRBJ1-2	.	CSASLEGTGYTF	TGCAGTGCTAGTCTTGAAGGCACGGGCTACACCTTC
.	TRBV5-1	TRBJ2-2	.	CASSLKGPGGGELFF	TGCGCCAGCAGCTTGAAGGGGCCCGGTGGCGGGGAGCTGTTTTTT
few	TRBV7-2	TRBJ2-7	.	CASSSRAADWVEQYF	TGTGCCAGCAGCTCCCGGGCCGCTGATTGGGTCGAGCAGTACTTC
few	TRBV6-1	TRBJ2-4	.	CATRSQDKNIQYF	TGTGCCACCAGGTCCCAAGACAAAAACATTCAGTACTTC
.	TRBV24-1	TRBJ2-2	.	CATSGYATGELFF	TGTGCCACCAGTGGGTATGCAACCGGGGAGCTGTTTTTT
.	TRBV20-1	TRBJ1-4	.	CSAHQEKNEKLFF	TGCAGTGCTCACCAGGAGAAAAATGAAAAACTGTTTTTT
few	TRBV12-3/TRBV12-4	TRBJ2-5	.	CASRPQGQETQYF	TGTGCCAGCAGACCCCAGGGCCAAGAGACCCAGTACTTC
few	TRBV6-5	TRBJ1-5	TRBD1	CASSYEDRVHQPQHF	TGTGCCAGCAGTTACGAGGACAGGGTACATCAGCCCCAGCATTTT
few	TRBV29-1	TRBJ2-1	.	CSVGTRNEQFF	TGCAGCGTTGGGACCAGGAATGAGCAGTTCTTC
.	TRBV12-3/TRBV12-4	TRBJ2-2	.	CASSTRPVGELFF	TGTGCCAGCAGTACCCGTCCCGTCGGGGAGCTGTTTTTT
.	TRBV28	TRBJ2-7	.	CASSRQSQGEQYF	TGTGCCAGCAGTCGACAGTCCCAAGGGGAGCAGTACTTC
.	TRBV29-1	TRBJ2-5	.	CSVENVRTIQETQYF	TGCAGCGTTGAGAACGTTCGCACAATACAAGAGACCCAGTACTTC
.	TRBV20-1	TRBJ2-5	.	CSFRDGIQETQYF	TGCAGTTTTCGGGACGGAATCCAAGAGACCCAGTACTTC
.	TRBV15	TRBJ2-5	.	CATSSEGQSGTQYF	TGTGCCACCAGCAGTGAAGGGCAGTCAGGGACCCAGTACTTC
.	TRBV7-8	TRBJ1-5	.	CASSLWGASNQPQHF	TGTGCCAGCAGCTTGTGGGGGGCTAGCAATCAGCCCCAGCATTTT